What follows describes a single T cell receptor (beta chain). Diagnosis relied on clinical symptoms, serum thyroxine and TRAb, thyroid ultrasound and orbital computed tomography. Between the trimmed V and J ends, which lost 2 bases and 13 bases, there was a span of 19 bases. The germline gives CDR1 SGDLS, CDR2 YYNGEE. The CDR3 runs to 15 residues. The data stem from a study of T cells in Graves' hyperthyroidism and ophthalmopathy. What was amplified from RNA transcripts were TCR beta CDR3 regions. With the HTBI primer set, the TCR CDR3 went through a first round of RT-PCR. From the multiplex PCR reads, TCRdb called clonotypes with MiXCR, one entry per CDR3 protein. This table holds about 570,000 distinct CDR3 sequences, around 46% found once.

This receptor was taken from an adult woman with Graves' disease, either hyperthyroidism or ophthalmopathy (not recorded which). What was sequenced was peripheral blood or thyroid tissue (not recorded which). The V and J genes are TRBV9 and TRBJ1-6; D is unresolved. CDR3 bases: TGTGCCAGCAGCGTCCTGGACGGACTCAATCAGCCCCTCCACTTT. This encodes CASSVLDGLNQPLHF.